These 12 T cell receptor beta chains came from one sample sequenced in a study of T cell responses to AZD1222 COVID-19 vaccine (dated by TCRdb to the early 2020s). The intended sense of this specimen's time point label: baseline before first vaccination. The meaning of the sample's treatment or condition label: meningococcal conjugate vaccine given as trial control. Preparation of the library involved the immunoSEQ multiplex PCR assay. TCRdb limited this immuneACCESS table to in-frame rearrangements with V and J called. A share of clones is missing; checked studies link under half to unresolved V genes, and the rest is unexplained. The sample records 100,000 to 150,000 clones, less than 95% of which are singletons. Jointly, the top ten make up 4% to 5.5% of the sample. The material sequenced was peripheral blood, taken on day 0 of MenACWY control vaccination. Receptor source: an adult in good health.

CDR3 coding DNA: TGCAGTGCTTGGGGGGACAGTGAGCAGTTCTTC. Translation gives CSAWGDSEQFF. The V gene is TRBV20-1, the J gene TRBJ2-1, with a tentative D call TRBD1 (7 bases). CDR3 length equals 11 residues. V gave up 5 bases and J gave up 9 bases, with 11 bases separating them. Germline CDR1 and CDR2: DFQATT and SNEGSKA (reference sequence).

The rearrangement uses TRBV15 and TRBJ2-3, with TRBD2 identical over 9 bases. The V segment lost 1 base and the J segment 2 bases; nucleotides outside the gene matches: 4. CDR1 is LNHNV, CDR2 YYDKDF, per germline (reference sequence). This CDR3 contains 16 residues. CDR3 DNA sequence: TGTGCCACCAGCAGAGGTAGCGGGGGAAACACAGATACGCAGTATTTT. Translated, it gives CATSRGSGGNTDTQYF.

The V call is TRBV4-1, the J call TRBJ2-7; D is perhaps TRBD2 (7 bases). Germline values: CDR1 MGHRA, CDR2 YSYEKL. The CDR3 runs 15 residues. The V gene lost 0 bases and the J gene lost 2 bases, with 11 bases spanning the gap. DNA of the CDR3: TGCGCCAGCAGCCAAGATGGGGGGGCCGCCTACGAGCAGTACTTC. Protein: CASSQDGGAAYEQYF.

With regard to this clone: A read error may account for a junction end that differs from germline. This rearrangement joins TRBV6-1 to TRBJ1-5; maybe TRBD1 (5 bases). In germline, CDR1 is MNHNS, CDR2 SASEGT. CDR3 length: 14 residues. Written as DNA, the CDR3 is TGTGCCAGCAGCGAAGGAGGGGCCGGGCAGCCCCAGCATTTT. It specifies CASSEGGAGQPQHF.

The chain joins TRBV6-4 to TRBJ2-7, with 7 bases aligning to TRBD2. This CDR3 region has 15 residues. V gave up 7 bases and J gave up 4 bases; unmatched junction bases: 13. The germline V gene encodes CDR1 MRHNA and CDR2 SNTAGT. CDR3 sequence reads: CASIRTAGVKYEQYF. CDR3 bases: TGTGCCAGCATCCGGACGGCGGGAGTAAAGTACGAGCAGTACTTC.

The V call is TRBV11-2, the J call TRBJ2-3; possibly TRBD1 or TRBD2 for D (6 bases each). Germline V gene data show CDR1 as SGHAT and CDR2 as FQNNGV. This CDR3 has 16 residues. Trimming pared 5 bases from V and 2 bases from J, leaving 17 bases between. The CDR3 region has the DNA TGTGCCAGCAGCCGGAGAAGGTCGGGGGCCACAGATACGCAGTATTTT. Translating gives CASSRRRSGATDTQYF.

This chain links TRBV28 with TRBJ1-4; TRBD1 is a possible D gene (6 bases). The CDR3 consists of 17 residues. The ends were cut back, 5 bases at V and 2 bases at J, with 18 bases in the middle. Germline CDR1 is MDHEN and CDR2 is SYDVKM. For the CDR3, the DNA is TGTGCCAGCAGTCCCTCAACTGGGGACACCACTAATGAAAAACTGTTTTTT. Translating gives CASSPSTGDTTNEKLFF. Using reference TRBV28 and TRBJ1-4 for the parts outside the CDR3, the full variable domain is DVKVTQSSRYLVKRTGEKVFLECVQDMDHENMFWYRQDPGLGLRLIYFSYDVKMKEKGDIPEGYSVSREKKERFSLILESASTNQTSMYLCASSPSTGDTTNEKLFFGSGTQLSVL.

The chain combines TRBV10-3 with TRBJ2-7; maybe TRBD1 (5 bases). V lost 6 bases and J lost 4, with 13 bases in between. The V gene's germline CDR1 is ENHRY and CDR2 SYGVKD. CDR3 size: 13 residues. CDR3 DNA: TGTGCCATCAGCTTGGACAAGGCGTACGAGCAGTACTTC. Its protein product is CAISLDKAYEQYF.

V is TRBV24-1 and J is TRBJ2-3; no firm D call. Germline loops: CDR1 KGHDR, CDR2 SFDVKD. Trimming took off 4 bases at V and 0 bases at J, with 13 bases between the two ends. The CDR3 has 16 residues. This chain's CDR3 is CATSDRQPTSTDTQYF. The DNA of the CDR3 is TGTGCCACCAGTGACCGGCAGCCAACTAGCACAGATACGCAGTATTTT.

This rearrangement joins TRBV19 to TRBJ2-6; no firm D call. Germline CDR1 reads LNHDA; CDR2 reads SQIVND (reference sequence). The CDR3 length is 16 residues. V dropped 10 bases and J dropped 0 bases, with 16 bases sitting between them. CDR3 amino acids: CATAHSRNSGANVLTF. In DNA, the CDR3 is TGTGCCACCGCACATTCGAGGAACTCTGGGGCCAACGTCCTGACTTTC.

The chain is built from TRBV28 and TRBJ1-6, with TRBD1 identical over 7 bases. V lost 6 bases, J lost 10 bases, and 9 bases stayed unmatched. The CDR3 is made up of 14 amino acids. Germline CDR1 MDHEN, CDR2 SYDVKM. DNA for the CDR3: TGTGCCAGCAGAGTGACAGGGTTATACTCACCCCTCCACTTT. It specifies CASRVTGLYSPLHF.

The chain has TRBV28 and TRBJ2-1, with D uncertain. Germline V CDR1 and CDR2: MDHEN, SYDVKM. The ends were cut back, 5 bases at V and 5 bases at J, with 7 bases in the middle. The CDR3 contains 12 residues. Here the CDR3 reads CASSTLNNEQFF. CDR3 bases: TGTGCCAGCAGTACGTTAAACAATGAGCAGTTCTTC.